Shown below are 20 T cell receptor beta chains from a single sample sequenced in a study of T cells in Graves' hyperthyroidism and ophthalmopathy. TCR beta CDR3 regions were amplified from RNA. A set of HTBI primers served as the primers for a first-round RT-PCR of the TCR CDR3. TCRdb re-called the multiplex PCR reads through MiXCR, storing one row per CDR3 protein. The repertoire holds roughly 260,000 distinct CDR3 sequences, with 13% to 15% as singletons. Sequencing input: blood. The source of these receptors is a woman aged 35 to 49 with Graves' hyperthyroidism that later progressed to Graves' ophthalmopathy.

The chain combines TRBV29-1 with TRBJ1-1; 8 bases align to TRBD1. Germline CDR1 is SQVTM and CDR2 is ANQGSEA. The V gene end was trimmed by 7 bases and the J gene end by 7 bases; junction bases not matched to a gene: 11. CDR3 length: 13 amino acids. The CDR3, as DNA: TGCAGCGCTTTTATTGGCAGGGGGCGTGAAGCTTTCTTT. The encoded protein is CSAFIGRGREAFF. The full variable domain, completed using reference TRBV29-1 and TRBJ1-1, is SAVISQKPSRDICQRGTSLTIQCQVDSQVTMMFWYRQQPGQSLTLIATANQGSEATYESGFVIDKFPISRPNLTFSTLTVSNMSPEDSSIYLCSAFIGRGREAFFGQGTRLTVV.

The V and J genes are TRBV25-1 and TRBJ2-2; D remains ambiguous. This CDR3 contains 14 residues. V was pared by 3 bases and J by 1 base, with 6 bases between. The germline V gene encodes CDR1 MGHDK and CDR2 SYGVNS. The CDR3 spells CASSDLRNTGELFF. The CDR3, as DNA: TGTGCCAGCAGTGATTTACGGAACACCGGGGAGCTGTTTTTT.

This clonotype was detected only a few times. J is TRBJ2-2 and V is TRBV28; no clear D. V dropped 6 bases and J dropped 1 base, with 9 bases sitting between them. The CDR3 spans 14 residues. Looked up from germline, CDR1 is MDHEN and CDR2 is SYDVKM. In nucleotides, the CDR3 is TGTGCCAGCAGAGCGACGGTGAACACCGGGGAGCTGTTTTTT. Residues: CASRATVNTGELFF.

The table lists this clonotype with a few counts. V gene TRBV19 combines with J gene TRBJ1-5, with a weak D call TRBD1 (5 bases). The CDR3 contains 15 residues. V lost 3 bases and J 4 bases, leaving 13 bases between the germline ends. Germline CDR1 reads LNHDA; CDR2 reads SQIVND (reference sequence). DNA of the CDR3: TGTGCCAGTAGTATTTATCAGGGAGGGAATCAGCCCCAGCATTTT. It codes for CASSIYQGGNQPQHF.

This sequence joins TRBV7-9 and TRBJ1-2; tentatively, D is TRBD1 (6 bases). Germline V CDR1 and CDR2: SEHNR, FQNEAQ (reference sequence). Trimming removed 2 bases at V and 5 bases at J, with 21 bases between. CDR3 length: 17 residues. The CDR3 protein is CASSLNRDTDRSYGYTF. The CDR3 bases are TGTGCCAGCAGCTTAAACCGGGACACCGATCGCTCATATGGCTACACCTTC.

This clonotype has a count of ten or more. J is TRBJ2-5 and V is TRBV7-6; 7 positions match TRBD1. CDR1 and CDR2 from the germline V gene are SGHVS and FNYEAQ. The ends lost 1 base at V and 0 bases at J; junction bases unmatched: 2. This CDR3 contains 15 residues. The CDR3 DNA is TGTGCCAGCAGCTTAGGGGACAGCTACCAAGAGACCCAGTACTTC. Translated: CASSLGDSYQETQYF.

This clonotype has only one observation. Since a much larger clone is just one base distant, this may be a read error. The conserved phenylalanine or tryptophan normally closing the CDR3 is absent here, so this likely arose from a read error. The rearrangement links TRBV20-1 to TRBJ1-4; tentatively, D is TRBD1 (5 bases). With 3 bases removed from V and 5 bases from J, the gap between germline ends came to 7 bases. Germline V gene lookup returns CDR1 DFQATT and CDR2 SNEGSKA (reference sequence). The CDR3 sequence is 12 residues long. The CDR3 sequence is CSARRDNEKLFL. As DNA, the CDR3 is TGCAGTGCTAGGCGGGACAATGAAAAACTGTTTCTT.

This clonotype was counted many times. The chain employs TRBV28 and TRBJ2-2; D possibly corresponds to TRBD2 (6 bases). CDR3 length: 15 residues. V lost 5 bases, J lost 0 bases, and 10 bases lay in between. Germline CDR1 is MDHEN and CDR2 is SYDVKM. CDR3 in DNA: TGTGCCAGCAGTGGCGGGGCGGCGAACACCGGGGAGCTGTTTTTT. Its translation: CASSGGAANTGELFF.

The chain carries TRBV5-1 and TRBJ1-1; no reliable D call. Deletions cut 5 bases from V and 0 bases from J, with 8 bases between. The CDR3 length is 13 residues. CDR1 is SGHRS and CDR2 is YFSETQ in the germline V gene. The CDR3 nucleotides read TGCGCCAGCAGAGGCGAAATGAACACTGAAGCTTTCTTT. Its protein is CASRGEMNTEAFF.

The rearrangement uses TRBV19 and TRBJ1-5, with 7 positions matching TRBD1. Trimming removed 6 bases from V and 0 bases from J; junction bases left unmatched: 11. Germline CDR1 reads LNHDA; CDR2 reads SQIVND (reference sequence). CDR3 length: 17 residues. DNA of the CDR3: TGTGCCAGTAGACCGAGGGACAGAGAATATAGCAATCAGCCCCAGCATTTT. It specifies CASRPRDREYSNQPQHF.

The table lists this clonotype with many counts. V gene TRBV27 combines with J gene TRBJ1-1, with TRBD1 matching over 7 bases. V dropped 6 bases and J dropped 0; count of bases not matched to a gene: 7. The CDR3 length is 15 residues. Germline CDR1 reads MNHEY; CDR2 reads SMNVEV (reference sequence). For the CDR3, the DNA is TGTGCCAGCAGAGCTACAGGGGTGATGAACACTGAAGCTTTCTTT. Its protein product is CASRATGVMNTEAFF.

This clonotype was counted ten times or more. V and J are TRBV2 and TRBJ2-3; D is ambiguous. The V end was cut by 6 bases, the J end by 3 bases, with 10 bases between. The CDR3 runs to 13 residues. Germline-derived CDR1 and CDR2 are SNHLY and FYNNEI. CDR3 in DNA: TGTGCCAGCAGCCCGCCCCGGACAGATACGCAGTATTTT. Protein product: CASSPPRTDTQYF. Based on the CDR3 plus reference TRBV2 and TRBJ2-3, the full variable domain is EPEVTQTPSHQVTQMGQEVILRCVPISNHLYFYWYRQILGQKVEFLVSFYNNEISEKSEIFDDQFSVERPDGSNFTLKIRSTKLEDSAMYFCASSPPRTDTQYFGPGTRLTVL.

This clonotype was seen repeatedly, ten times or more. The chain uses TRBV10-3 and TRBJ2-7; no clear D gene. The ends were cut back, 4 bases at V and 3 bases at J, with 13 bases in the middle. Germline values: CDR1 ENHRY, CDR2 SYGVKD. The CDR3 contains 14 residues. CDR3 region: CAISVGLGGYEQYF. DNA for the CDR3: TGTGCCATCAGTGTCGGCCTAGGTGGCTACGAGCAGTACTTC.

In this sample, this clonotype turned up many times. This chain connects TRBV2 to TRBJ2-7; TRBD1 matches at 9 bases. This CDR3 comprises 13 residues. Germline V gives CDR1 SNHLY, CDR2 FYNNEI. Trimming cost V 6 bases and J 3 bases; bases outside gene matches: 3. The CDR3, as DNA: TGTGCCAGCAGGGACAGGGGTTACTACGAGCAGTACTTC. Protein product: CASRDRGYYEQYF.

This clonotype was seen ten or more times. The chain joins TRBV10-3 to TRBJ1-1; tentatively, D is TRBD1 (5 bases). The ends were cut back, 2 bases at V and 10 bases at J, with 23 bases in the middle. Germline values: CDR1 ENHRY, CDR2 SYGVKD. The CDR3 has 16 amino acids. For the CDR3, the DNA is TGTGCCATCAGTGAGAGAAGACGGGGATCGGGGGTGGGAGCTTTCTTT. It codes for CAISERRRGSGVGAFF.

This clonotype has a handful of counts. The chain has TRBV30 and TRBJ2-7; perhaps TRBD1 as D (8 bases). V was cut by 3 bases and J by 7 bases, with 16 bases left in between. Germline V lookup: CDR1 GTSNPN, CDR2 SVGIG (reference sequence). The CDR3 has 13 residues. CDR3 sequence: CAWRTNRGGEQYF. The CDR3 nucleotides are TGTGCCTGGAGAACCAACAGGGGGGGTGAGCAGTACTTC.

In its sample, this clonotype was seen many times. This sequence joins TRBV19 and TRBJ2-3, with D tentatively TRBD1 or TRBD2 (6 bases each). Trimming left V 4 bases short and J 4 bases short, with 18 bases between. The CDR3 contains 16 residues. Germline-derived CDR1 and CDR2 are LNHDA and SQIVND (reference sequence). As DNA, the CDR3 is TGTGCCAGTAGTAAAGGCGGCAGGGGAGGCGCAGATACGCAGTATTTT. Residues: CASSKGGRGGADTQYF.

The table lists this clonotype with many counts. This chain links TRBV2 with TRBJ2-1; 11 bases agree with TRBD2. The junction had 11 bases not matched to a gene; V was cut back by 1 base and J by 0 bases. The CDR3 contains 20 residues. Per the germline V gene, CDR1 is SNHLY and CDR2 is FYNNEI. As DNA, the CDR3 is TGTGCCAGCAGTGAAGATTTGGGGACTAGCGGCAGGAGCTCCTACAATGAGCAGTTCTTC. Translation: CASSEDLGTSGRSSYNEQFF.

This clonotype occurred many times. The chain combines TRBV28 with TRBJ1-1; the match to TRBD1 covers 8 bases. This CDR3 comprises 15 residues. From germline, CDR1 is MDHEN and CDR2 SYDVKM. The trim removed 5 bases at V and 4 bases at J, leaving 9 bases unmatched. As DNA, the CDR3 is TGTGCCAGCAGTAGGGGGGACAGGCTTTTCACTGAAGCTTTCTTT. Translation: CASSRGDRLFTEAFF.

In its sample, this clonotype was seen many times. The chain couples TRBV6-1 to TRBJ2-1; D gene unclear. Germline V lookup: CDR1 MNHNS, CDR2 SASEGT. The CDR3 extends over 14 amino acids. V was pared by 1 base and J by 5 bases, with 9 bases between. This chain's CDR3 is CASSEVSRHNEQFF. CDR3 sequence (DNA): TGTGCCAGCAGTGAAGTTTCCAGGCACAATGAGCAGTTCTTC.